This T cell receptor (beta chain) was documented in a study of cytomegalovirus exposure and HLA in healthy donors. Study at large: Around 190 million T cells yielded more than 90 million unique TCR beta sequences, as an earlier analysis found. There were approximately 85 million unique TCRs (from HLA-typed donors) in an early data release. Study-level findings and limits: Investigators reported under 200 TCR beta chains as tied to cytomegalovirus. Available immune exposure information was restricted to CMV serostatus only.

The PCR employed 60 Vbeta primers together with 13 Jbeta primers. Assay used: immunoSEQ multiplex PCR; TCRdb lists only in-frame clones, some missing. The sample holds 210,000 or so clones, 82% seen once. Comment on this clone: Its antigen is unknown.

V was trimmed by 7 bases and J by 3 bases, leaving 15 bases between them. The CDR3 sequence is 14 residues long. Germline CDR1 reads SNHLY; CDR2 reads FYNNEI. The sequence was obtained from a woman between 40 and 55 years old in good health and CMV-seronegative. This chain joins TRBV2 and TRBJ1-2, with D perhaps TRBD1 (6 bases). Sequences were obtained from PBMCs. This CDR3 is CASIRGGADYGYTF. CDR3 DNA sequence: TGTGCCAGCATTCGGGGGGGCGCTGACTATGGCTACACCTTC.